Below, 3 T cell receptor beta chains from the same sample are listed, as sequenced in a study of T cell responses to AZD1222 COVID-19 vaccine. Profiled with immunoSEQ multiplex PCR; TCRdb holds only in-frame clones, not every one. Of more than 95,000 clones in the sample, over 75% were seen once. The sample was peripheral blood, taken on day 0 of AZD1222 vaccination. These receptors were collected from an adult in good health.

The chain is built from TRBV7-8 and TRBJ2-7; 9 bases are a match to TRBD2. This CDR3 is built from 16 residues. Germline CDR1 and CDR2: SGHVS and FQNEAQ. The J segment lost 4 bases and the V segment lost 1 base, leaving 8 bases of the junction unmatched. As DNA, the CDR3 is TGTGCCAGCAGCTTAGTGGGCTCTAGCGGGAAGTACGAGCAGTACTTC. Its translation is CASSLVGSSGKYEQYF.

The chain employs TRBV3-1 (or the pseudogene TRBV3-2) and TRBJ2-7, with D possibly TRBD2 on 6 matching bases. Germline V CDR1 and CDR2: LGHDT, YNNKEL (reference sequence). Deletions cut 6 bases from V and 3 bases from J, with 18 bases between. The CDR3 consists of 15 residues. The CDR3 here is CASSRPGTRSYEQYF. Written as DNA, the CDR3 is TGTGCCAGCAGTCGACCCGGGACTCGTAGCTACGAGCAGTACTTC.

The CDR3 sequence is CASSQTGTGDYNEQFF. CDR3 nucleotides: TGTGCCAGCAGCCAAACCGGGACAGGAGATTACAATGAGCAGTTCTTC. The chain uses TRBV3-1 (or the pseudogene TRBV3-2) and TRBJ2-1; TRBD1 matches at 8 bases. Trimming took 2 bases from V and 4 from J; bases not matched to a gene: 7. CDR3 length: 16 residues. Germline lookup yields CDR1 LGHDT and CDR2 YNNKEL (reference sequence).